What follows is one T cell receptor (beta chain) and its context. V was pared by 5 bases and J by 5 bases, with 7 bases of the junction left unmatched. This CDR3 region has 15 residues. Germline CDR1 SGHVS, CDR2 FQNEAQ. Using its own MiXCR run on the 5' RACE reads, TCRdb lists one record per CDR3 protein. This sample has roughly 100,000 distinct CDR3 sequences, with 14% found just once. These data come from a study of early T cells in non-severe SARS-CoV-2 infection. Material for sequencing was whole blood. The rearrangement links TRBV7-8 to TRBJ2-2, with 8 bases that match TRBD1. The TCR comes from an adult who was a healthcare worker with PCR-confirmed SARS-CoV-2 infection or an uninfected control (not recorded which). The CDR3 spells CASSPATGETGELFF. The CDR3 region has the DNA TGTGCCAGCAGCCCGGCGACAGGGGAGACCGGGGAGCTGTTTTTT.